This is a list of T cell receptor beta chains from one sample in a study of blood T cell repertoires in COVID-19. The method was immunoSEQ multiplex PCR; TCRdb's version includes in-frame clones alone and lacks a portion of them. Of over 35,000 clones listed, nearly 90% are singletons. The sample comprised peripheral blood. The origin of the receptors is a human donor in a cohort sampled during active COVID-19. Both conserved end residues are part of each CDR3. A D gene is named only where the DNA matches it firmly. The size entry is marked missing in some rows and otherwise reads once, few, many or a size class.

>TRBD2|17|TRBV5-6|few|TRBJ2-3
TGTGCCAGCAGCTTGTGGCGGGGGGGCCAAATCACAGATACGCAGTATTTT
CASSLWRGGQITDTQYF
>-|14|TRBV2|once|TRBJ2-1
TGTGCCAGCAGTGTGAGGTCCAGTCGCAATGAGCAGTTCTTC
CASSVRSSRNEQFF
>-|15|TRBV7-9|-|TRBJ2-3
TGTGCCAGCAGCCTGGGGACAACTAGCACAGATACGCAGTATTTT
CASSLGTTSTDTQYF
>TRBD1|14|TRBV2|-|TRBJ2-7
TGTGCCAGCAGGGGGACAGGGGGCGAGTACGAGCAGTACTTC
CASRGTGGEYEQYF
>TRBD2|14|TRBV11-3|-|TRBJ2-3
TGTGCCAGCAGCTCCGGACTAGCCACAGATACGCAGTATTTT
CASSSGLATDTQYF
>TRBD1|14|TRBV2|once|TRBJ1-2
TGTGCCAGCAGCTCCCGACAGGGATCCTATGGCTACACCTTC
CASSSRQGSYGYTF
>TRBD1|15|TRBV3-1/TRBV3-2|-|TRBJ2-1
TGTGCCAGCAGCCCAGGGACAGCGCCACTGAATGAGCAGTTCTTC
CASSPGTAPLNEQFF
>TRBD2|17|TRBV29-1|-|TRBJ2-1
TGCAGCGTTGAAGGACTAGCGGGGGGTCTCTCCTACAATGAGCAGTTCTTC
CSVEGLAGGLSYNEQFF
>-|14|TRBV16|-|TRBJ1-5
TGTGCCAGCAGCCAATTTTCGGGCAATCAGCCCCAGCATTTT
CASSQFSGNQPQHF
>-|12|TRBV7-9|-|TRBJ1-2
TGTGCCAGCAGCTTAGGAACAGCGGGTCACACCTTC
CASSLGTAGHTF
>TRBD1|13|TRBV19|few|TRBJ1-5
TGTGCCAGCGCCGGACAGGGCAATCAGCCCCAGCATTTT
CASAGQGNQPQHF
>-|15|TRBV5-4|-|TRBJ1-1
TGTGCCAGCAGCCCACGAAATGCGGGCAACACTGAAGCTTTCTTT
CASSPRNAGNTEAFF
>-|15|TRBV19|-|TRBJ1-1
TGTGCCAGTAGGGCGCCCATGGGAGCGGGCACTGAAGCTTTCTTT
CASRAPMGAGTEAFF
>TRBD1|14|TRBV11-3|-|TRBJ2-1
TGTGCCAGCACAAAGCGGGGACAGGGGGATGAGCAGTTCTTC
CASTKRGQGDEQFF
>-|15|TRBV5-1|-|TRBJ2-3
TGCGCCAGCAGCTTGGTTGGGGCCCGCACAGATACGCAGTATTTT
CASSLVGARTDTQYF
>-|16|TRBV11-2|-|TRBJ2-6
TGTGCCAGCAGCTTAAACAGAGTCTCTGGGGCCAACGTCCTGACTTTC
CASSLNRVSGANVLTF
>-|13|TRBV19|-|TRBJ1-5
TGTGCCAGTACCCAAGGGGGTATTCAGCCCCAGCATTTT
CASTQGGIQPQHF
>TRBD1|15|TRBV4-2|-|TRBJ2-7
TGTGCCAGCAGCCAGGACAGGTCCCCTTTCTACGAGCAGTACTTC
CASSQDRSPFYEQYF
>-|13|TRBV30|-|TRBJ1-2
TGTGCCTGGAGTGTAGCAGGGGCCTATGGCTACACCTTC
CAWSVAGAYGYTF
>-|14|TRBV19|-|TRBJ1-4
TGTGCCAGTAGTATCCGGGAAACTAATGAAAAACTGTTTTTT
CASSIRETNEKLFF
>-|15|TRBV3-1/TRBV3-2|-|TRBJ1-4
TGTGCCAGCAGCCCATCAGGGTGGGCTAATGAAAAACTGTTTTTT
CASSPSGWANEKLFF
>TRBD1|18|TRBV6-1|-|TRBJ2-5
TGTGCCAGCAGTGAGATTATTGCAGGGGGTGGCCACCAAGAGACCCAGTACTTC
CASSEIIAGGGHQETQYF
>-|14|TRBV2|-|TRBJ1-1
TGTGCCAGCACCGATACCGGGACTCCCTGGGAAGCTTTCTTT
CASTDTGTPWEAFF
>-|13|TRBV10-3|-|TRBJ2-5
TGTGCCATCAACGACAGCCCCCAAGAGACCCAGTACTTC
CAINDSPQETQYF
>-|16|TRBV4-1|-|TRBJ1-1
TGCGCCAGCAGCCATCCCGGGACAAAGTGGAACACTGAAGCTTTCTTT
CASSHPGTKWNTEAFF
>TRBD1|17|TRBV3-1/TRBV3-2|-|TRBJ1-2
TGTGCCAGCAGCCAAGATTTGAGATTTAGGGACAGGGATGGCTACACCTTC
CASSQDLRFRDRDGYTF
>-|16|TRBV23-1|-|TRBJ2-1
TGCGCCAGCAGTCGAAGCAAAGACTGGCATGGGAATGAGCAGTTCTTC
CASSRSKDWHGNEQFF
>TRBD1|14|TRBV5-1|-|TRBJ1-6
TGCGCCAGCAGCCCGGGACAGCAAAATTCACCCCTCCACTTT
CASSPGQQNSPLHF
>-|15|TRBV7-9|-|TRBJ2-1
TGTGCCAGCAGCTCGGCCACAGGGACGTACAATGAGCAGTTCTTC
CASSSATGTYNEQFF
>-|15|TRBV7-3|-|TRBJ2-2
TGTGCCAGCAGCTTCGGGACACCGAACACCGGGGAGCTGTTTTTT
CASSFGTPNTGELFF
>-|16|TRBV10-3|-|TRBJ1-1
TGTGCCATCAGTGAGTCGACTGGAGGGATGGCCACTGAAGCTTTCTTT
CAISESTGGMATEAFF
>-|14|TRBV25-1|-|TRBJ2-5
TGTGCCAGCAGTAGGGGCGGCGGACAAGAGACCCAGTACTTC
CASSRGGGQETQYF
>TRBD1|13|TRBV18|-|TRBJ2-1
TGTGCCAGCTCACCGGGACAGGGAGATGAGCAGTTCTTC
CASSPGQGDEQFF
>-|14|TRBV2|once|TRBJ2-3
TGTGCCAGCGCGAACAGGGATATGGGAGATACGCAGTATTTT
CASANRDMGDTQYF
>-|13|TRBV6-5|once|TRBJ1-2
TGTGCCAGCAGACGGTATAAGAACTATGGCTACACCTTC
CASRRYKNYGYTF
>-|15|TRBV15|-|TRBJ2-1
TGTGCCACCAGCAGAAACCGACAGGGACTCAATGAGCAGTTCTTC
CATSRNRQGLNEQFF
>TRBD2|15|TRBV11-3|-|TRBJ2-1
TGTGCCAGCAGCTTAGATCGACTAGCGAGCAATGAGCAGTTCTTC
CASSLDRLASNEQFF
>-|14|TRBV2|-|TRBJ1-2
TGTGCCAGCACCCCGCGGGTCGTTAACTATGGCTACACCTTC
CASTPRVVNYGYTF
>-|12|TRBV12-3/TRBV12-4|once|TRBJ1-1
TGTGCCAGCAGTTCGGTGCCGCAGGGAGCTTTCTTT
CASSSVPQGAFF
>TRBD1|17|TRBV24-1|few|TRBJ2-5
TGTGCCACCAGTGACCGGACAGGGGGCGCCCATCAAGAGACCCAGTACTTC
CATSDRTGGAHQETQYF
>TRBD2|16|TRBV3-1/TRBV3-2|-|TRBJ2-7
TGTGCCAGCAGCTTGGGGACTAGCGGGGGGGCCTACGAGCAGTACTTC
CASSLGTSGGAYEQYF
>-|14|TRBV11-3|-|TRBJ1-2
TGTGCCAGCAGCTCCCGGGGGGAAGGCTATGGCTACACCTTC
CASSSRGEGYGYTF
>TRBD2|17|TRBV3-1/TRBV3-2|-|TRBJ2-2
TGTGCCAGCAGCCAAGGAACGGCGGGGGGGCCGTACGGGGAGCTGTTTTTT
CASSQGTAGGPYGELFF
>TRBD2|13|TRBV6-2/TRBV6-3|-|TRBJ2-2
TGTGCCAGCAGTCCCGGGGGGGGCGGGGAGCTGTTTTTT
CASSPGGGGELFF
>-|14|TRBV7-2|-|TRBJ1-5
TGTGCCAGCAGCCTCCCGGGTGGGTTTTGGGCCCAGCATTTT
CASSLPGGFWAQHF
>-|14|TRBV10-1|-|TRBJ1-3
TGCGCCAGCAGTGATTGGGGGGCTGGAAACACCATATATTTT
CASSDWGAGNTIYF
>TRBD1|15|TRBV19|-|TRBJ2-6
TGTGCCAGTAGAATGCAGGGGGTCGGGGCCAACGTCCTGACTTTC
CASRMQGVGANVLTF
>TRBD1|14|TRBV5-1|-|TRBJ1-2
TGCGCCAGCAGCCCAATGACAGGGACCCATGGCTACACCTTC
CASSPMTGTHGYTF
>TRBD1|15|TRBV3-1/TRBV3-2|-|TRBJ2-3
TGTGCCAGCAGCCGTCGGACAGGGAGCACAGATACGCAGTATTTT
CASSRRTGSTDTQYF
>TRBD1|15|TRBV5-1|-|TRBJ1-1
TGCGCCAGCAGCTTCAGGGGACAGGGGGCCACTGAAGCTTTCTTT
CASSFRGQGATEAFF
>TRBD1|14|TRBV13|-|TRBJ1-2
TGTGCCAGCAGCCAGGGGACAGGGGGCTATGGCTACACCTTC
CASSQGTGGYGYTF
>-|14|TRBV6-5|-|TRBJ2-2
TGTGCCAGCATCGCTAGCGATAGAGCCGGGGAGCTGTTTTTT
CASIASDRAGELFF
>TRBD2|19|TRBV7-9|-|TRBJ2-1
TGTGCCAGCAGCCCTCCGACTAGCGGGGGGGCGAGCTCCTACAATGAGCAGTTCTTC
CASSPPTSGGASSYNEQFF
>-|14|TRBV10-3|-|TRBJ1-2
TGTGCCATCAGTGAGTCGGCAGGGGTTCATGGCTACACCTTC
CAISESAGVHGYTF
>TRBD1|14|TRBV30|-|TRBJ1-5
TGTGCCTGGAAAAGGACAGGGATGAATCAGCCCCAGCATTTT
CAWKRTGMNQPQHF
>TRBD2|16|TRBV27|-|TRBJ2-7
TGTGCCAGCAGTCAACGGGGACTAGCGGGGGGCTACGAGCAGTACTTC
CASSQRGLAGGYEQYF
>-|15|TRBV19|few|TRBJ2-2
TGTGCCAGTAGTATACAGATCCTGAACACCGGGGAGCTGTTTTTT
CASSIQILNTGELFF
>TRBD1|15|TRBV10-3|-|TRBJ2-7
TGTGCCATCAGTGGGGGGACAGGTGGGCCCTACGAGCAGTACTTC
CAISGGTGGPYEQYF